This TCR beta chain was recovered during a study of T cells in Graves' hyperthyroidism and ophthalmopathy. Amplification yielded TCR beta CDR3 regions, with RNA transcripts as the source. The primer set for the first-round RT-PCR of the TCR CDR3 was HTBI. TCRdb redid the calling of the multiplex PCR reads with MiXCR, one entry per CDR3 protein. The table lists some 700,000 distinct CDR3 sequences, roughly 17% of them singletons, with about 16% in the top ten. The junction had 3 bases not matched to a gene; V was cut back by 5 bases and J by 3 bases. This CDR3 comprises 14 residues. Looked up from germline, CDR1 is DFQATT and CDR2 is SNEGSKA (reference sequence). The study's findings and limits: A 13 V-J signature model discriminated ophthalmopathy versus stable hyperthyroidism.

A patient was excluded if there was uncontrolled infection, other autoimmune disease, pregnancy or lactation. Thyroid ultrasound, orbital computed tomography, clinical symptoms, and serum thyroxine and TRAb underpinned diagnoses. Each 10 ml fresh peripheral blood draw supplied the PBMCs. In the case of this clonotype: The antigen remains unidentified.

This chain joins TRBV20-1 and TRBJ2-7, with TRBD2 matching over 14 bases. The TCR originated in a man aged 45 to 65 with Graves' hyperthyroidism. Sequenced: blood. The CDR3: CSAGGTSGSYEQYF. CDR3 DNA sequence: TGCAGTGCTGGCGGGACTAGCGGGAGCTACGAGCAGTACTTC.